These T cell receptor beta chains were read from a single sample in a study of T-cell reconstitution after alpha-beta-depleted transplantation in children. TCRdb re-derived calls from the PCR reads in MiXCR, one entry per CDR3 protein. The table lists approximately 490,000 distinct CDR3 sequences, roughly an eighth of them singletons, with about 5.6% in the top ten. This specimen consisted of PBMCs from the stem cell graft donor, obtained from the stem cell graft. The source is a human donor who donated a stem cell graft to a child with combined immunodeficiency. The CDR3 runs from the conserved cysteine through the conserved F or W. D genes are given only for firm matches. The size of a clone is reported for some rows only, either as once, few or many, or as a class for expanded clones.

abundance,v_gene,j_gene,len,d_gene,CDR3aa,CDR3nt
few,TRBV10-3,TRBJ2-1,13,.,CAISEQTYNEQFF,TGTGCCATCAGTGAACAGACCTACAATGAGCAGTTCTTC
.,TRBV20-1,TRBJ2-1,16,TRBD2,CSALSLAGTTYNEQFF,TGCAGTGCCCTGTCCCTAGCGGGAACGACCTACAATGAGCAGTTCTTC
few,TRBV5-1,TRBJ2-3,14,.,CASSLEGLRDTQYF,TGCGCCAGCAGCTTGGAGGGTCTCCGGGATACGCAGTATTTT
few,TRBV4-1,TRBJ2-1,17,TRBD2,CASSQQPTSGTPNEQFF,TGCGCCAGCAGCCAACAACCAACTAGCGGTACGCCCAATGAGCAGTTCTTC
many,TRBV20-1,TRBJ2-1,13,TRBD2,CSAPGTSGVEQFF,TGCAGTGCTCCCGGGACTAGCGGTGTTGAGCAGTTCTTC
few,TRBV24-1,TRBJ1-5,16,TRBD1,CATSESTGVGNQPQHF,TGTGCCACCAGTGAGTCGACAGGGGTAGGCAATCAGCCCCAGCATTTT
many,TRBV20-1,TRBJ2-3,15,TRBD1,CSARAGTGDTDTQYF,TGCAGTGCTAGAGCCGGGACAGGAGACACAGATACGCAGTATTTT
many,TRBV4-3,TRBJ2-3,16,.,CASSQDRGVSTDTQYF,TGCGCCAGCAGCCAAGATAGGGGGGTTAGCACAGATACGCAGTATTTT
.,TRBV9,TRBJ2-7,15,.,CASSPDPGPIYEQYF,TGTGCCAGCAGCCCGGATCCGGGACCCATCTACGAGCAGTACTTC
many,TRBV5-1,TRBJ2-1,14,TRBD2,CASSLATSGNEQFF,TGCGCCAGCAGCTTGGCGACTAGCGGGAATGAGCAGTTCTTC
many,TRBV29-1,TRBJ2-3,11,.,CSVQTPDTQYF,TGCAGCGTCCAGACTCCAGATACGCAGTATTTT
.,TRBV11-2,TRBJ2-3,16,TRBD2,CASSLGRLAGSKTQYF,TGTGCCAGCAGCTTGGGGCGACTAGCGGGGTCGAAAACGCAGTATTTT
many,TRBV27,TRBJ2-1,15,TRBD1,CASSLAGTGYNEQFF,TGTGCCAGCAGTTTAGCCGGGACAGGGTACAATGAGCAGTTCTTC
few,TRBV12-3/TRBV12-4,TRBJ2-7,17,TRBD2,CASSHRREGALSYEQYF,TGTGCCAGCAGTCACCGGCGGGAGGGTGCCCTCTCCTACGAGCAGTACTTC
many,TRBV20-1,TRBJ2-7,12,.,CSARWGAYEQYF,TGCAGTGCTAGATGGGGCGCCTACGAGCAGTACTTC
.,TRBV9,TRBJ2-2,17,TRBD2,CASSVAGGSGIAGELFF,TGTGCCAGCAGCGTAGCTGGAGGTAGCGGGATTGCCGGGGAGCTGTTTTTT
many,TRBV4-2,TRBJ2-7,11,.,CAAGLRHEQYF,TGTGCCGCGGGGCTAAGACACGAGCAGTACTTC
.,TRBV12-3/TRBV12-4,TRBJ2-5,12,.,CASSRYQETQYF,TGTGCCAGCAGCCGATACCAAGAGACCCAGTACTTC
many,TRBV27,TRBJ2-5,13,.,CASSLWGQETQYF,TGTGCCAGCAGTTTATGGGGTCAAGAGACCCAGTACTTC
.,TRBV11-1,TRBJ2-7,14,.,CASSLSPYSDEQYF,TGTGCCAGCAGCCTATCCCCGTACAGTGACGAGCAGTACTTC
.,TRBV20-1,TRBJ2-7,15,.,CSAPAPRVSSYEQYF,TGCAGTGCCCCGGCCCCCAGGGTTAGCTCCTACGAGCAGTACTTC
.,TRBV6-2/TRBV6-3,TRBJ2-7,12,.,CASSYTSYEQYF,TGTGCCAGCAGTTATACCTCATACGAGCAGTACTTC
few,TRBV24-1,TRBJ2-1,11,.,CATSEGDEQFF,TGTGCCACCAGTGAGGGAGATGAGCAGTTCTTC
many,TRBV12-3/TRBV12-4,TRBJ1-1,13,.,CASSRQAGTEAFF,TGTGCCAGCAGCCGACAGGCCGGGACTGAAGCTTTCTTT
few,TRBV9,TRBJ2-1,15,TRBD2,CASSVARGVYNEQFF,TGTGCCAGCAGCGTAGCGCGGGGGGTCTACAATGAGCAGTTCTTC
many,TRBV11-2,TRBJ2-5,12,.,CASSLQGETQYF,TGTGCCAGCAGCTTACAAGGGGAGACCCAGTACTTC
few,TRBV6-2/TRBV6-3,TRBJ2-6,15,.,CASSYSTDGANVLTF,TGTGCCAGCAGTTACTCGACAGACGGGGCCAACGTCCTGACTTTC